This TCR beta chain was sequenced for a study of blood T cell repertoires in COVID-19. The data were produced by immunoSEQ multiplex PCR, yet TCRdb's version contains in-frame clones alone and is incomplete. The profile covers about 290,000 clones, with around 92% appearing a single time and 11% taken by the ten largest. This clone was detected once. Source material: peripheral blood. This clonotype was obtained from a woman aged 25 to 39 with COVID-19, enrolled during active disease.

The CDR3 DNA reads TGTGCCAGCAGCTTAGTAGACAGGGGGCATTACGAGCAGTACTTC. Its translation: CASSLVDRGHYEQYF. This chain connects TRBV11-2 to TRBJ2-7, with 10 nucleotides matching TRBD1. The germline gives CDR1 SGHAT, CDR2 FQNNGV. With V trimmed by 1 base and J by 4 bases, 4 bases remained unmatched. The CDR3 length is 15 residues.